Below, 18 T cell receptor beta chains from the same sample are listed, as sequenced in a study of blood T cell repertoires in COVID-19. Clones were read by immunoSEQ multiplex PCR, and TCRdb kept only the in-frame ones, dropping some. The data contain some 200,000 clones, about 81% of them singletons. Sequences were obtained from peripheral blood. All receptors derive from a woman in her sixties or seventies with COVID-19, enrolled during active disease.

The J gene is TRBJ1-2, the V gene TRBV29-1; no reliable D call. The germline V and J ends were trimmed by 6 bases and 3 bases, with 17 bases remaining between them. Germline V lookup: CDR1 SQVTM, CDR2 ANQGSEA. The CDR3 is made up of 14 amino acids. The CDR3 loop is CSVPGPPGDYGYTF. The DNA for the CDR3 is TGCAGCGTCCCTGGACCGCCGGGAGACTATGGCTACACCTTC.

This clone has just a few counts. The chain has TRBV19 and TRBJ1-5, with unresolved D. The CDR3 covers 14 residues. In germline, CDR1 is LNHDA, CDR2 SQIVND (reference sequence). V dropped 5 bases and J dropped 3 bases, with 11 bases sitting between them. The CDR3 loop reads CASSSREHNQPQHF. CDR3 nucleotides: TGTGCCAGTAGTTCCCGGGAGCACAATCAGCCCCAGCATTTT.

The gene calls are TRBV28 and TRBJ2-2; possibly TRBD1 for D (6 bases). Germline-derived CDR1 and CDR2 are MDHEN and SYDVKM. The V and J ends lost 10 bases and 4 bases respectively, with 13 bases between them. The CDR3 loop spans 13 amino acids. The CDR3 nucleotides read TGTGCCACCCAAGGGGGATTCACCGGGGAGCTGTTTTTT. This encodes CATQGGFTGELFF.

This clone was picked up a small number of times. The chain joins TRBV24-1 to TRBJ1-2, with D possibly TRBD1 on 6 matching bases. The CDR3 contains 15 residues. Germline CDR1 and CDR2: KGHDR and SFDVKD. Deletions cut 3 bases from V and 2 bases from J, with 12 bases between. The CDR3 here is CATSDDGTGNYGYTF. In DNA form, the CDR3 reads TGTGCCACCAGTGATGATGGTACAGGGAACTATGGCTACACCTTC.

This clone appeared a few times. CDR3: CSVGMGGGNQPQHF. The CDR3 bases are TGCAGCGTTGGAATGGGGGGTGGCAATCAGCCCCAGCATTTT. The gene calls are TRBV29-1 and TRBJ1-5; TRBD1 is a possible D gene (5 bases). In germline, CDR1 is SQVTM, CDR2 ANQGSEA. CDR3 length: 14 residues. V gave up 4 bases and J gave up 2 bases, with 12 bases separating them. Full variable domain (missing parts from reference TRBV29-1 and TRBJ1-5): SAVISQKPSRDICQRGTSLTIQCQVDSQVTMMFWYRQQPGQSLTLIATANQGSEATYESGFVIDKFPISRPNLTFSTLTVSNMSPEDSSIYLCSVGMGGGNQPQHFGDGTRLSIL.

CDR3 DNA: TGTGCCAGTACCAGGGGCAGGGGGAGCCAAACCAATCAGCCCCAGCATTTT. Its translation is CASTRGRGSQTNQPQHF. V usage is TRBV19 and J usage is TRBJ1-5; 7 nucleotides align to TRBD1. The trim removed 7 bases at V and 3 bases at J, leaving 15 bases unmatched. CDR1 is LNHDA, CDR2 SQIVND, per germline (reference sequence). This CDR3 contains 17 residues.

Concerning this clone: Other DNA sequences in this specimen translate into the identical CDR3. The chain uses TRBV24-1 and TRBJ2-5; D not resolved. Germline values: CDR1 KGHDR, CDR2 SFDVKD. Trimming stripped 3 bases from V and 5 bases from J, with 15 bases between. This CDR3 contains 15 residues. The CDR3 sequence: CATSDPTGVRETQYF. The CDR3 region has the DNA TGTGCCACCAGTGATCCGACTGGAGTAAGGGAGACCCAGTACTTC.

This clone was seen once. The V and J genes are TRBV7-2 and TRBJ2-5, with TRBD1 matching over 8 bases. V lost 0 bases and J lost 5; bases outside the gene matches: 8. The CDR3 has 16 amino acids. The germline gives CDR1 SGHTA, CDR2 FQGNSA. CDR3 in DNA: TGTGCCAGCAGCTTAGCGCCCCAGGGGGCAGGGGAGACCCAGTACTTC. Its translation: CASSLAPQGAGETQYF.

The J gene is TRBJ1-4, the V gene TRBV18, with D perhaps matching TRBD1 (5 bases). V lost 2 bases and J lost 8, with 12 bases in between. CDR3 length: 14 residues. Germline V gene sequence: CDR1 KGHSH, CDR2 LQKENI. The CDR3 DNA reads as TGTGCCAGCTCACCAGGGGCTGCGAGAGAAAAACTGTTTTTT. Residues: CASSPGAAREKLFF.

V gene TRBV5-6 combines with J gene TRBJ2-3; 7 bases agree with TRBD1. The CDR3 sequence is 14 residues long. V was pared by 4 bases and J by 3 bases, with 5 bases of the junction left unmatched. CDR1 is SGHDT, CDR2 YYEEEE, per germline. CDR3 region: CASSRQGATDTQYF. The CDR3 DNA follows: TGTGCCAGCAGCCGACAGGGAGCTACAGATACGCAGTATTTT.

The chain joins TRBV5-1 to TRBJ2-2, with a tentative D call TRBD1 (7 bases). Looked up from germline, CDR1 is SGHRS and CDR2 is YFSETQ. The CDR3 length is 15 residues. The V end was cut by 8 bases, the J end by 4 bases, with 18 bases between. This CDR3 is CASNTGEASTGELFF. The CDR3 bases are TGCGCCAGTAACACAGGGGAGGCATCCACCGGGGAGCTGTTTTTT.

V and J are TRBV30 and TRBJ1-6, with 9 bases lining up with TRBD1. Trimming at V came to 0 bases and at J to 10 bases, leaving 7 bases not matched to a gene. This CDR3 is built from 15 residues. Germline values: CDR1 GTSNPN, CDR2 SVGIG (reference sequence). The CDR3 bases are TGTGCCTGGAGTGTAGGGACAGGGTTGATCTCACCCCTCCACTTT. Translation: CAWSVGTGLISPLHF.

V gene TRBV24-1 combines with J gene TRBJ1-1, with TRBD1 matching over 10 bases. V dropped 4 bases and J dropped 2; count of bases not matched to a gene: 9. This CDR3 region has 17 residues. The germline CDR1 and CDR2 sequences are KGHDR and SFDVKD. The CDR3 sequence is CATSEPFGTGENTEAFF. The CDR3 bases are TGTGCCACCAGTGAGCCCTTTGGGACAGGGGAAAACACTGAAGCTTTCTTT.

The chain's CDR3 is CASSQKWTSGSSYNEQFF. DNA for the CDR3: TGCGCCAGCAGCCAAAAATGGACTAGCGGGAGTTCCTACAATGAGCAGTTCTTC. The chain links TRBV4-3 to TRBJ2-1; 13 bases are shared with TRBD2. Germline loops: CDR1 LGHNA, CDR2 YSLEER. With 2 bases clipped from V and 1 base from J, the junction kept 5 bases outside the gene matches. The CDR3 has 18 residues.

The chain links TRBV28 to TRBJ1-2, with TRBD1 identical over 7 bases. CDR1 and CDR2 (germline): MDHEN, SYDVKM. The CDR3 sequence is 14 residues long. The V and J ends lost 3 bases and 0 bases, in that order; junction bases with no gene match: 1. The CDR3 sequence: CASSLTGTNYGYTF. Written as DNA, the CDR3 is TGTGCCAGCAGTTTGACAGGGACTAACTATGGCTACACCTTC.

The genes are TRBV28 and TRBJ1-1; D gene ambiguous. This CDR3 contains 14 residues. V lost 10 bases and J 4 bases, leaving 19 bases between the germline ends. The germline V gene has CDR1 MDHEN and CDR2 SYDVKM. CDR3 protein: CATTTRYGSTEAFF. CDR3 sequence (DNA): TGTGCCACAACCACCAGGTACGGCAGCACTGAAGCTTTCTTT.

The chain combines TRBV24-1 with TRBJ2-3; TRBD2 might be the D (5 bases). The germline V gene encodes CDR1 KGHDR and CDR2 SFDVKD. The CDR3 runs 12 residues. The germline V and J ends were trimmed by 4 bases and 11 bases, with 12 bases remaining between them. Written as DNA, the CDR3 is TGTGCCACCAGTGACCCGGACCGGGAGCAGTATTTT. It is translated as CATSDPDREQYF.

This clone was recorded only once. The chain recombines TRBV24-1 with TRBJ2-1; TRBD1 matches 7 bases. The CDR3 covers 12 residues. The J segment lost 9 bases and the V segment lost 10 bases, leaving 8 bases of the junction unmatched. The V gene's germline CDR1 is KGHDR and CDR2 SFDVKD. Written as DNA, the CDR3 is TGTGCCACGTGGGACAGCTTCGGTGAGCAGTTCTTC. Amino acid sequence: CATWDSFGEQFF.